This is a list of T cell receptor beta chains from one sample in a study of early T cells in non-severe SARS-CoV-2 infection. TCRdb ran MiXCR on the 5' RACE reads and lists one entry per CDR3 protein. The sample yields some 80,000 distinct CDR3 sequences, 12% seen once. Sample: whole blood, taken at baseline. The receptor set was obtained from an adult who was a healthcare worker with PCR-confirmed SARS-CoV-2 infection or an uninfected control (not recorded which). The donor label of this sample is uncertain. CDR3s leave out the opening cysteine and the closing phenylalanine or tryptophan.

v_gene	j_gene	CDR3aa
TRBV2	TRBJ2-1	ASVKSGSSYNEQF
TRBV29-1	TRBJ2-7	SVEIRPYEQY
TRBV20-1	TRBJ2-2	SAAASGTNTGELF
TRBV5-4	TRBJ2-1	ASSPVTRGNEQF
TRBV30	TRBJ2-4	AWSVGKNIQY
TRBV25-1	TRBJ2-7	ASRGTSGPYEQY
TRBV11-2	TRBJ2-7	ASSLTYEQY
TRBV7-8	TRBJ2-2	ASSARDTGRPGELF
TRBV6-2/TRBV6-3	TRBJ1-6	ASRPDPGGSPLH
TRBV6-4	TRBJ1-2	ASSDKRTEGPPGYT
TRBV12-3/TRBV12-4	TRBJ1-1	ASTTFAGGEAF
TRBV27	TRBJ1-5	AIPGTENQPQH
TRBV5-1	TRBJ2-3	ASVRAGAYTDTQY
TRBV7-2	TRBJ1-3	ASSLKTGNTIY
TRBV7-2	TRBJ2-1	ASSSWRGGSYNEQF